These 6 T cell receptor beta chains share one sample of origin, sequenced in a study of blood T cell repertoires in COVID-19. Profiled with immunoSEQ multiplex PCR; TCRdb holds only in-frame clones, not every one. This table has roughly 25,000 clones, 85% to 90% appearing once. What was sequenced was peripheral blood. These receptors originate from a human donor in a cohort sampled during active COVID-19.

This chain joins TRBV6-1 and TRBJ2-1, with TRBD2 identical over 7 bases. CDR1 is MNHNS and CDR2 is SASEGT in the germline V gene. Trimming took 0 bases from V and 0 from J; bases not matched to a gene: 2. This CDR3 is built from 16 residues. In DNA form, the CDR3 reads TGTGCCAGCAGTGAAGCGCCGGGAGGCTCCTACAATGAGCAGTTCTTC. It translates to CASSEAPGGSYNEQFF.

CDR3 in DNA: TGTGCCAGCAGCTCGCCGGGACTAGCGGCTTACGAGCAGTACTTC. As protein: CASSSPGLAAYEQYF. This chain uses TRBV7-9 with TRBJ2-7; 11 bases line up with TRBD2. In germline, CDR1 is SEHNR, CDR2 FQNEAQ (reference sequence). CDR3 length equals 15 residues. The V segment lost 4 bases and the J segment 4 bases; nucleotides outside the gene matches: 6.

The V and J genes are TRBV19 and TRBJ2-2, with 7 nucleotides matching TRBD2. Trimming at V came to 7 bases and at J to 6 bases, leaving 8 bases not matched to a gene. Germline V lookup: CDR1 LNHDA, CDR2 SQIVND (reference sequence). This CDR3 comprises 14 residues. The DNA for the CDR3 is TGTGCCAGTACTACCGGCGGGGGAGCCGGGGAGCTGTTTTTT. This translates into CASTTGGGAGELFF.

The chain carries TRBV2 and TRBJ2-7; 7 nucleotides line up with TRBD1. CDR1 and CDR2 from the germline V gene are SNHLY and FYNNEI. J was trimmed by 4 bases and V by 5 bases; bases with no gene match: 8. The CDR3 sequence is 14 residues long. In DNA, the CDR3 is TGTGCCAGCAGTTTCGACAGGGTGGGTTACGAGCAGTACTTC. This translates into CASSFDRVGYEQYF.

The gene calls are TRBV3-1 (or the pseudogene TRBV3-2) and TRBJ2-2; unclear D gene. CDR3 length: 17 amino acids. Trimming removed 3 bases from V and 0 bases from J, with 14 bases in between. The germline V gene has CDR1 LGHDT and CDR2 YNNKEL (reference sequence). CDR3 sequence (DNA): TGTGCCAGCAGCCACGTCCCTCTACTTCCGAACACCGGGGAGCTGTTTTTT. Translation: CASSHVPLLPNTGELFF.

The chain combines TRBV5-4 with TRBJ2-2, with 14 bases aligning to TRBD2. Germline CDR1 and CDR2: SGHNT and YYREEE (reference sequence). The CDR3 is made up of 18 amino acids. V gave up 4 bases and J gave up 3 bases; unmatched junction bases: 8. This CDR3 is CASSPYLTSGRDTGELFF. The CDR3 coding sequence is TGTGCCAGCAGCCCCTATTTGACTAGCGGGAGGGACACCGGGGAGCTGTTTTTT.